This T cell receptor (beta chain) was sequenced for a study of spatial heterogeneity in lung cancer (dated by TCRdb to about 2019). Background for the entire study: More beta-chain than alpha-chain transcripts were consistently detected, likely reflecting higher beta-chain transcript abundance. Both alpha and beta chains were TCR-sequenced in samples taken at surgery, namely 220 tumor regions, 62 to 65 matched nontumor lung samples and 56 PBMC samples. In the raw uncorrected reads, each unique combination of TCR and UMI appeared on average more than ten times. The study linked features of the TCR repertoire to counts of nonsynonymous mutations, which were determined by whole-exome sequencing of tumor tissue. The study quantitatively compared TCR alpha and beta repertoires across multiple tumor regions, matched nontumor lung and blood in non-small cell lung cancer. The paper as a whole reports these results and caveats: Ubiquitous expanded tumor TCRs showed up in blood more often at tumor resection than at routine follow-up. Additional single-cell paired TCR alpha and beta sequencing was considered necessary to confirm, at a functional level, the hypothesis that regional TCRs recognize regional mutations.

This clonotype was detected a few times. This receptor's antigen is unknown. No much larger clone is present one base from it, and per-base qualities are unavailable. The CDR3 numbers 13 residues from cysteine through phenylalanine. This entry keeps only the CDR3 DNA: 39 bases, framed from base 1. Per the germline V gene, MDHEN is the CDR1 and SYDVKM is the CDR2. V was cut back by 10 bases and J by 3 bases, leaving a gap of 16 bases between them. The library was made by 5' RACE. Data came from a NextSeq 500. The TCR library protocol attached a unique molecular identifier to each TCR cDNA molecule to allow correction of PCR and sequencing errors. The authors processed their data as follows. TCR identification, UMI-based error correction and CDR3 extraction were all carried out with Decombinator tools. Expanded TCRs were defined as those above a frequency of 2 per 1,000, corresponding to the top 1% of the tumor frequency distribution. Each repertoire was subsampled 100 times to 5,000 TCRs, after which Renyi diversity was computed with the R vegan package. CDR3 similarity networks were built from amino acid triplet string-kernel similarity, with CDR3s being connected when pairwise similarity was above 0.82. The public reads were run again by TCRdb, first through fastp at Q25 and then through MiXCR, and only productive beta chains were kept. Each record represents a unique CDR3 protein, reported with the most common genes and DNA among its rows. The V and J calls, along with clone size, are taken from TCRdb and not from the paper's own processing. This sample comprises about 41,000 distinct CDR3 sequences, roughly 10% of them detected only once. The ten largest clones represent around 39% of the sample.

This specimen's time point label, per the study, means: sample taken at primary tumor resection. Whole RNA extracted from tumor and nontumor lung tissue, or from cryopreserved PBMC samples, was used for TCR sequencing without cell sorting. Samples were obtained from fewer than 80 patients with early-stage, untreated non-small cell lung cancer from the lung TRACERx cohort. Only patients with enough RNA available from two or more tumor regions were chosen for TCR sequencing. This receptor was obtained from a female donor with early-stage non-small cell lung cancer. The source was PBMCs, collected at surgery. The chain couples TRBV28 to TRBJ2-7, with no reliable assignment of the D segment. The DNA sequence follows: TGTGCCATCTCAAGTGAGTTCGGCTACGAGCAGTACTTC. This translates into CAISSEFGYEQYF.